The TCR beta chain under discussion was sequenced for a study of PD-L1 blockade in urothelial cancer (dated by TCRdb to the late 2010s). Some background on the complete study: All patients started therapy around 2014 and received atezolizumab 1,200 mg intravenously every 3 weeks. About 90% of the roughly 30 patients were males with bladder-origin urothelial cancer, and about 60% of the roughly 30 reported a prior smoking history. An ECOG performance status of 0 or 1 was recorded for the patients, and 0 to 3 prior chemotherapy regimens had been received by the patients. Blood samples were analyzed at two time points: 3 weeks after treatment start (second dose) and 6 weeks after treatment start. Blood samples gave median yields of roughly 150,000 T cells and more than 80,000 unique TCRs, along with a median clonality of around 0.08. Somatic, immune and clinical correlates of response to PD-L1 blockade with atezolizumab in urothelial cancer were the focus of an exploratory multi-omic analysis. Pretreatment tumor samples, along with matched peripheral blood serially collected before and after atezolizumab treatment, were subjected to TCR sequencing. Durable clinical benefit meant progression-free survival longer than 6 months, and TCR features were also tested against progression-free and overall survival. In the same patients who had TCR sequencing, pretreatment tumors also underwent whole exome sequencing and RNA sequencing. Durable clinical benefit was achieved by nine patients but not by the remaining 20. Some 29 patients had pretreatment blood TCR-seq, roughly 25 had at least one posttreatment blood collection, and roughly 25 had tumor TCR-seq.

The CDR3 numbers 16 residues from cysteine through phenylalanine. CDR3 DNA is the only sequence kept; it has 48 bases, read in frame from the first base. CDR1 and CDR2, per the germline V gene (reference sequence), are SEHNR and FQNEAQ. V is pruned by 4 bases and J by 1 base, leaving 8 bases of the junction without a gene match. Synthetic TCR analog templates were spiked into each PCR to estimate absolute template abundance from read counts. The immunoSEQ assay used bias-controlled V and J gene primers to amplify TCRbeta CDR3 regions from genomic DNA. Rearranged TCRbeta segments were sequenced at approximately 20X coverage. The authors' analysis ran thus. Clustering was used to correct sequencing errors, and CDR3s were annotated against IMGT so that V, D and J genes could be assigned. Downstream analyses used only productive TCRbeta rearrangements, leaving out any out-of-frame or stop-codon sequences. Clonality was computed as one minus Shannon entropy normalized by the log of the number of unique productive sequences. Clones differing between time points or between blood and tumor were identified using Fisher's exact test with Benjamini-Hochberg correction, with an adjusted p below 0.01 applied as the threshold. The table was pulled from immuneACCESS by TCRdb, which kept in-frame rearrangements only. Such tables lose some clones; where checked, under half of the loss comes from unresolved V genes, and the rest has no known cause. The DNA gave D and trimming, while V, J and clone size come from that table. This sample has 40,000 to 45,000 clones in its table, and 70% to 90% of those were observed once. Clones ranked in the top ten supply around 2.5% of the sample.

This clone was seen a single time. There is no known antigen for this receptor. No qualities accompany the bases; no much larger clone lies one base away. Results and caveats for the whole study, not just this receptor: At 3 weeks after the start of treatment, tumor-associated TCR clones in peripheral blood had expanded more in patients with durable benefit (n ≈ 22, p = 0.022). Because the sample size was small (n ≈ 29) and many exploratory analyses were performed, the results are intended to be hypothesis-generating. Improved progression-free and overall survival was found to be associated with pretreatment peripheral blood TCR clonality below the median.

The time point label for this specimen denotes: peripheral blood 6 weeks after treatment start. The cohort comprised 30 or so patients with locally advanced or metastatic urothelial carcinoma treated at Memorial Sloan Kettering on a trial protocol. Peripheral blood mononuclear cells were collected from each patient pretreatment and during treatment, giving between 1 and 8 total time points per patient. The Qiagen DNeasy Blood extraction kit was used to purify genomic DNA from total PBMCs and tumor samples. PBMCs were collected pretreatment and during treatment, and were isolated and stored as previously described.

The chain is made from TRBV7-9 and TRBJ2-3; a stretch of 7 junction bases matches TRBD2. The sequenced sample was PBMCs, obtained around atezolizumab (anti-PD-L1) treatment. The sequence was obtained from an older man with urothelial cancer. The CDR3 corresponds to CASSSPSGLRTDTQYF. The bases read TGTGCCAGCAGCTCGCCTTCGGGACTACGCACAGATACGCAGTATTTT.